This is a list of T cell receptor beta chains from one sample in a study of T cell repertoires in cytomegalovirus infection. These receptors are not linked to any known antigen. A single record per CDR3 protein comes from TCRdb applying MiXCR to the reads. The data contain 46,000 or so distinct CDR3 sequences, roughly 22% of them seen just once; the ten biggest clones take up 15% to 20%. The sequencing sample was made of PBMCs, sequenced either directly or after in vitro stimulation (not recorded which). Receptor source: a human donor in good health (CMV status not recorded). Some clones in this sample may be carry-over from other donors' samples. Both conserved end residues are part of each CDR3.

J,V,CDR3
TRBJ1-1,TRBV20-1,CSARDWDRATESEAFF
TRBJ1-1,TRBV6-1,CATIGRLLPGNTEAFF
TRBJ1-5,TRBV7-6,CASSFSRWASNQPQHF
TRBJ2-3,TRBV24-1,CATSDYGTDTQYF
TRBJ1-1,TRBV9,CASSVGPAGMNTEAFF
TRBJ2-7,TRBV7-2,CASSSRYEQYF
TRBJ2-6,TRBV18,CASSPDTVANVLTF
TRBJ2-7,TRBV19,CASRRRDYSSEQYF
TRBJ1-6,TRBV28,CASSGGPSPLHF
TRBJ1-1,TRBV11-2,CASRYGVNTEAFF
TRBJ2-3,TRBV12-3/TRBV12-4,CASSFQNTQYF
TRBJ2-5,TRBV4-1,CASSRVLSGTDLGAQYF
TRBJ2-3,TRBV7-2,CASSPRGLADYTDTQYF
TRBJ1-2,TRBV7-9,CASSLVATGANYGYTF
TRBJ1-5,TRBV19,CASSSRDFPNQPQHF
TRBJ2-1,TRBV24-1,CATASIGSPYEQFF
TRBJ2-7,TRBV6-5,CASSPDGYEQYF
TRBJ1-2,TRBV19,CASSPEGYGYTF
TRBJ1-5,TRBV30,CAWSRGNQPQHF
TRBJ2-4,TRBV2,CASSEDSMGIQYF
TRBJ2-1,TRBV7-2,CASSYYTLTLGGRDEQFF
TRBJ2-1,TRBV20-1,CSASRGANVFYNEQFF
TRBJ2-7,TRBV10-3,CAISALRQGSYEQYF